What follows is one T cell receptor beta chain and its context. The data belong to a study of CD8 T cells in Susac syndrome. Per the germline V gene, CDR1 is DFQATT and CDR2 is SNEGSKA (reference sequence). J gave up 2 bases and V 1 base, and 5 bases lay outside the gene matches. The CDR3 is 14 amino acids. The RNA, about 0.5 to 1 ug, was put through reverse transcription using random hexamers. TCRdb re-called the immunoSEQ multiplex PCR reads with MiXCR, one entry per CDR3 protein. This sample carries 95,000 to 150,000 distinct CDR3 sequences, nearly 96% of them seen once, and the ten largest clones take less than 0.15%.

The TCR sequence derives from a human donor with Susac syndrome. Sequencing was carried out using CD4+ T cells from PBMCs. The chain couples TRBV20-1 to TRBJ2-7; 7 nucleotides agree with TRBD2. The CDR3 loop reads CSARVAGETYEQYF. CDR3 coding DNA: TGCAGTGCTAGAGTGGCGGGAGAGACCTACGAGCAGTACTTC.